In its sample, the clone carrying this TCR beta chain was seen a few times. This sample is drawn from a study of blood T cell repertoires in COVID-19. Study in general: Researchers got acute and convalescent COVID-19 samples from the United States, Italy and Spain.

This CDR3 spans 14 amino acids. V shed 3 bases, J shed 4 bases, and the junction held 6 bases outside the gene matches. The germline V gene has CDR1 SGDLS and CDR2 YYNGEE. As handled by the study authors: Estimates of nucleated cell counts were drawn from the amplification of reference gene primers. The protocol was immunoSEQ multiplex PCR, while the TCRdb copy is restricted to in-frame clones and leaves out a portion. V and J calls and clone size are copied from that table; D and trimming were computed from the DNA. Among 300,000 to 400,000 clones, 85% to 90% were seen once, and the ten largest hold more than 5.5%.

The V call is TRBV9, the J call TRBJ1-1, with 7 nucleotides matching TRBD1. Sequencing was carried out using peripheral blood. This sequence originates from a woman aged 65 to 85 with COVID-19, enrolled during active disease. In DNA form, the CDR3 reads TGTGCCAGCAGCGCCTCGGGACAGCTCACTGAAGCTTTCTTT. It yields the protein CASSASGQLTEAFF.